A selection of T cell receptor beta chains follows, all from one sample in a study of beta chain features in type 1 diabetes. The repertoire was sequenced with immunoSEQ multiplex PCR; TCRdb's copy has only in-frame clones and lacks some. The sample consists of about 650,000 clones, under 15% of them appearing once. The sequenced sample was naive CD4+ T cells from blood. These receptors were collected from a man between 25 and 39 years old with type 1 diabetes. CDR3s include the opening cysteine and the closing phenylalanine or tryptophan. A D gene is named only where the DNA matches it firmly. The size of a clone is reported for some rows only, either as once, few or many, or as a class for expanded clones.

abundance,j_gene,v_gene,d_gene,CDR3nt,CDR3aa
NA,TRBJ1-5,TRBV5-1,NA,TGCGCCAGCAGCCCCGGAGGGAATCAGCCCCAGCATTTT,CASSPGGNQPQHF
few,TRBJ1-4,TRBV29-1,TRBD1,TGCAGCGTTGCCCGAGGACAGGCGGCAACTAATGAAAAACTGTTTTTT,CSVARGQAATNEKLFF
few,TRBJ2-7,TRBV21-1,NA,TGTGCCAGCAGCCCGGGACAGGGGGTCAGGGAGCAGTACTTC,CASSPGQGVREQYF
few,TRBJ2-1,TRBV7-9,TRBD1,TGTGCCAGCAGCTTAGGCTCCATCGCAGGGGGCTTGTGGTACAATGAGCAGTTCTTC,CASSLGSIAGGLWYNEQFF
NA,TRBJ2-1,TRBV28,TRBD1,TGTGCCAGCAGTTTAGGGACAGGTAGAAATGAGCAGTTCTTC,CASSLGTGRNEQFF
few,TRBJ2-7,TRBV11-2,NA,TGTGCCAGCACATCCCGGGCTAGCGCTGCCCATTCCTACGAGCAGTACTTC,CASTSRASAAHSYEQYF
few,TRBJ1-3,TRBV9,NA,TGTGCCAGCAGCGTAGGCTTTGTAAACACCATATATTTT,CASSVGFVNTIYF
NA,TRBJ2-5,TRBV2,TRBD1,TGTGCCAGCAGCCACGGGACAGGAGAGACCCAGTACTTC,CASSHGTGETQYF
NA,TRBJ2-7,TRBV11-1,TRBD1,TGTGCCAGCAGCTCGGGGGGACAGGGTCCCGAGCAGTACTTC,CASSSGGQGPEQYF
NA,TRBJ1-2,TRBV29-1,TRBD1,TGCAGCGTCGCCGGACAGGAGCGCCTTTCTAACTATGGCTACACCTTC,CSVAGQERLSNYGYTF
NA,TRBJ2-5,TRBV10-3,NA,TGTGCCATCAGTGCGGACAGTCAGCGGGAGACCCAGTACTTC,CAISADSQRETQYF
NA,TRBJ1-4,TRBV9,NA,TGTGCCAGCTCCCCTCCGGGGGCGAAAACTAATGAAAAACTGTTTTTT,CASSPPGAKTNEKLFF
NA,TRBJ1-1,TRBV2,NA,TGTGCCAGCACTTCGACAGGGAACACTGAAGCTTTCTTT,CASTSTGNTEAFF
NA,TRBJ1-5,TRBV2,NA,TGTGCCAGCAAGGGAGTGAGAGGGGTCGGCAATCAGCCCCAGCATTTT,CASKGVRGVGNQPQHF
few,TRBJ1-4,TRBV6-1,TRBD1,TGTGCCAGCAGAGACAGGGCAACTAATGAAAAACTGTTTTTT,CASRDRATNEKLFF
few,TRBJ2-1,TRBV28,TRBD1,TGTGCCAGCAGTCCCGCCCCCGGACAGGAATCCCAATATGAGCAGTTCTTC,CASSPAPGQESQYEQFF
few,TRBJ2-3,TRBV12-5,NA,TGTGCTAGTGGCGGGGGAACTAGCACAGATACGCAGTATTTT,CASGGGTSTDTQYF
NA,TRBJ2-4,TRBV4-3,TRBD1,TGCGCCAGCAGCCACGACAGGGTAGCCAAAAACATTCAGTACTTC,CASSHDRVAKNIQYF
few,TRBJ2-5,TRBV7-2,NA,TGTGCCAGCACGCGGCTCTTCGGGGAGACCCAGTACTTC,CASTRLFGETQYF
NA,TRBJ2-7,TRBV27,NA,TGTGCCAGCAGTTTCTCAGGGCACTCCTACGAGCAGTACTTC,CASSFSGHSYEQYF
few,TRBJ1-6,TRBV23-1,TRBD1,TGCGCCAGCAGTCAATCAGGAGACAGGGGAAATTCACCCCTCCACTTT,CASSQSGDRGNSPLHF
NA,TRBJ2-2,TRBV5-1,NA,TGCGCCAGCAGCCAGACCGGGACGGACACCGGGGAGCTGTTTTTT,CASSQTGTDTGELFF
few,TRBJ1-4,TRBV4-2,NA,TGTGCCAGCAGCCAAGAGACTCCACCCTGGGGTGAAAAACTGTTTTTT,CASSQETPPWGEKLFF
NA,TRBJ2-5,TRBV27,TRBD1,TGTGCCAGCAGTGTCAGGGGGTGGGAGACCCAGTACTTC,CASSVRGWETQYF
few,TRBJ2-5,TRBV5-6,NA,TGTGCCAGCAGCTTAGGTGGGGCCCAAGAGACCCAGTACTTC,CASSLGGAQETQYF
few,TRBJ2-3,TRBV7-7,TRBD2,TGTGCTAGCAGCCCGCTAGCGGGGGAGAGCACAGATACGCAGTATTTT,CASSPLAGESTDTQYF
few,TRBJ2-5,TRBV4-2,NA,TGTGCCAGCAACCCCCTGGTCGGACGGCCACAAGAGACCCAGTACTTC,CASNPLVGRPQETQYF
few,TRBJ1-2,TRBV7-9,TRBD1,TGTGCCAGCAGCCTGGGACAGGACTCCCAAGGCTACACCTTC,CASSLGQDSQGYTF
NA,TRBJ2-3,TRBV4-2,TRBD2,TGTGCCAGCAGCCAAAGAGAGAAGCGGGGGCAACGAAGCACAGATACGCAGTATTTT,CASSQREKRGQRSTDTQYF
NA,TRBJ2-1,TRBV6-5,TRBD1,TGTGCCAGCAGTCCTCTAGGGGGCGGCTACAATGAGCAGTTCTTC,CASSPLGGGYNEQFF
NA,TRBJ1-1,TRBV29-1,NA,TGCAGCGTTGAAGGTCAGGGAAACACTGAAGCTTTCTTT,CSVEGQGNTEAFF
NA,TRBJ2-1,TRBV9,TRBD2,TGTGCCAGCAGCGTCAGTAGCGGGGTCTTCTACAATGAGCAGTTCTTC,CASSVSSGVFYNEQFF
NA,TRBJ1-5,TRBV29-1,NA,TGCAGCGCTGCACCGGCGGAGGGCAATCAGCCCCAGCATTTT,CSAAPAEGNQPQHF
NA,TRBJ2-3,TRBV7-2,TRBD1,TGTGCCAGCAGCTTGGACAGGGAAGCAGATACGCAGTATTTT,CASSLDREADTQYF
few,TRBJ2-7,TRBV5-4,NA,TGTGCCAGCAGCCCGGCCCTCGGCGAGCAGTACTTC,CASSPALGEQYF
few,TRBJ2-1,TRBV29-1,TRBD1,TGCAGCGTCGTGGGTCCGACAGGGGAGCAGTTCTTC,CSVVGPTGEQFF
few,TRBJ1-6,TRBV7-2,TRBD1,TGTGCCAGCAGTCAACAGGGGGAAGGGAATAATTCACCCCTCCACTTT,CASSQQGEGNNSPLHF
few,TRBJ2-5,TRBV5-1,NA,TGCGCCAGCAGCCCGGACGGTGATCCGCAAGAGACCCAGTACTTC,CASSPDGDPQETQYF
few,TRBJ2-1,TRBV6-6,TRBD2,TGTGCCAGCAGTTACGGCGGGGGTCTCTACAATGAGCAGTTCTTC,CASSYGGGLYNEQFF
NA,TRBJ2-7,TRBV7-2,TRBD1,TGTGCCAGCAGCCCTCGACAGGGCCCCTTAGAGCAGTACTTC,CASSPRQGPLEQYF
NA,TRBJ2-7,TRBV11-3,NA,TGTGCCAGCACCTCTGGAAGGGGGTTTACCTACGAGCAGTACTTC,CASTSGRGFTYEQYF
few,TRBJ1-2,TRBV7-9,NA,TGTGCCAGCAGCTTATTGGACATGACTAACTATGGCTACACCTTC,CASSLLDMTNYGYTF
NA,TRBJ2-5,TRBV2,NA,TGTGCCAGCAGTGAAGCGCTATTTGACTACCAAGAGACCCAGTACTTC,CASSEALFDYQETQYF
few,TRBJ2-3,TRBV9,TRBD1,TGTGCCAGCAGCGTACGGGGACAGAAAACAGATACGCAGTATTTT,CASSVRGQKTDTQYF
few,TRBJ1-4,TRBV15,NA,TGTGCCACCAGCAGAGATTCGGGTCGGGGTAATGAAAAACTGTTTTTT,CATSRDSGRGNEKLFF
NA,TRBJ2-3,TRBV7-2,NA,TGTGCCAGCAGCTCCCCCCCGTGGGATACGCAGTATTTT,CASSSPPWDTQYF
NA,TRBJ2-4,TRBV2,NA,TGTGCCACCCTAGGGTCCAAAAACATTCAGTACTTC,CATLGSKNIQYF
NA,TRBJ1-5,TRBV9,NA,TGTGCCAGCAGCGTAGGAACAGGTCGTCAGCCCCAGCATTTT,CASSVGTGRQPQHF
NA,TRBJ2-1,TRBV10-3,NA,TGTGCCATCAGTGACTCGCTTTCTAGCTCCTACAATGAGCAGTTCTTC,CAISDSLSSSYNEQFF
few,TRBJ1-4,TRBV28,NA,TGTGCCAGCAGTCCTGGGGAAGCCAGAGCTAATGAAAAACTGTTTTTT,CASSPGEARANEKLFF
NA,TRBJ2-3,TRBV29-1,TRBD1,TGCAGCGTTGGATGGCAGGGGGCCCCAGATACGCAGTATTTT,CSVGWQGAPDTQYF
NA,TRBJ1-2,TRBV18,NA,TGTGCCAGCTCTCGGAAGGGACATCGTGGCTACACCTTC,CASSRKGHRGYTF
few,TRBJ2-3,TRBV11-2,NA,TGTGCCAGCAGCTTAGGGACTCCTCGCACAGATACGCAGTATTTT,CASSLGTPRTDTQYF
NA,TRBJ2-1,TRBV6-5,NA,TGTGCCAGCAGTTATAGGGAAAATGAGCAGTTCTTC,CASSYRENEQFF